One and the same sample provided the 31 T cell receptor beta chains below, sequenced in a study of shared clonotypes between healthy human individuals. Some clones are missing from TCRdb's copy, which holds only in-frame ones; the method was immunoSEQ multiplex PCR. The table has under 850,000 clones, 55% to 75% seen once. Specimen: memory CD4+ T cells sorted from blood. As for subset: CD45RA-negative fraction. Source of these receptors: a woman aged 25 to 39 in good health.

The chain carries TRBV28 and TRBJ2-4, with D hard to call. The germline V gene has CDR1 MDHEN and CDR2 SYDVKM. V was cut by 2 bases and J by 3 bases, with 8 bases left in between. This CDR3 has 14 amino acids. CDR3 sequence: CASSLSYGKNIQYF. In nucleotides, the CDR3 is TGTGCCAGCAGTTTAAGTTACGGCAAAAACATTCAGTACTTC.

The chain couples TRBV2 to TRBJ1-1; the D is unclear. The V and J ends lost 6 bases and 7 bases respectively, with 9 bases between them. This CDR3 is 11 amino acids long. CDR1 and CDR2 (germline): SNHLY, FYNNEI. The CDR3 DNA sequence: TGTGCCAGCAGCCGCCGGATTGAAGCTTTCTTT. Protein sequence: CASSRRIEAFF. Using reference TRBV2 and TRBJ1-1 for the parts outside the CDR3, the full variable domain is EPEVTQTPSHQVTQMGQEVILRCVPISNHLYFYWYRQILGQKVEFLVSFYNNEISEKSEIFDDQFSVERPDGSNFTLKIRSTKLEDSAMYFCASSRRIEAFFGQGTRLTVV.

The V gene is TRBV2, the J gene TRBJ2-3; 15 nucleotides agree with TRBD2. Germline CDR1 SNHLY, CDR2 FYNNEI. J lost 2 bases, V lost 6 bases, and 6 bases had no gene match. The CDR3 length is 17 residues. The CDR3 DNA reads TGTGCCAGCAGGTGGGGGACTAGCGGGAGGTCCACAGATACGCAGTATTTT. The encoded protein is CASRWGTSGRSTDTQYF.

The rearrangement uses TRBV25-1 and TRBJ2-5; 8 nucleotides match TRBD1. Germline CDR1 and CDR2: MGHDK and SYGVNS. The ends lost 4 bases at V and 5 bases at J; junction bases unmatched: 12. This CDR3 spans 16 amino acids. CDR3 region: CASSAETGASGETQYF. The CDR3 bases are TGTGCCAGCAGTGCCGAGACAGGGGCCTCCGGGGAGACCCAGTACTTC.

In this sample, this clone turned up once. V is TRBV18 and J is TRBJ1-1; TRBD1 agrees at 7 bases. Trimming removed 4 bases from V and 3 bases from J; junction bases left unmatched: 11. Germline CDR1 is KGHSH and CDR2 is LQKENI. The CDR3 extends over 16 amino acids. As DNA, the CDR3 is TGTGCCAGCTCACTTTATACGACAGGGTCGGACACTGAAGCTTTCTTT. As protein: CASSLYTTGSDTEAFF.

The chain couples TRBV6-5 to TRBJ1-2; D gene uncertain. CDR3 length equals 13 residues. CDR1 and CDR2 (germline): MNHEY, SVGAGI. The V end lost 6 bases, the J end lost 2 bases, and 10 bases lay between the germline ends. The CDR3 region has the DNA TGTGCCAGCAGCCAAGTCCTGAACTATGGCTACACCTTC. As protein: CASSQVLNYGYTF.

The chain recombines TRBV28 with TRBJ2-1, with a possible D match to TRBD1 (6 bases). Trimming removed 4 bases from V and 8 bases from J, with 21 bases in between. Germline CDR1 reads MDHEN; CDR2 reads SYDVKM. The CDR3 is 16 amino acids. The CDR3, as DNA: TGTGCCAGCAGTTACCCTCGACGGAACAGGGCCCATGAGCAGTTCTTC. The encoded protein is CASSYPRRNRAHEQFF.

The rearrangement joins TRBV6-5 to TRBJ2-5; tentatively, D is TRBD2 (6 bases). The CDR3 has 13 residues. Per germline, CDR1 MNHEY and CDR2 SVGAGI. V lost 8 bases and J 7 bases, leaving 17 bases between the germline ends. Written as DNA, the CDR3 is TGTGCCAGCGGATGGGGGACTCTCGGGACCCAGTACTTC. This gives the protein CASGWGTLGTQYF.

V gene TRBV21-1 combines with J gene TRBJ2-7. TRBV21-1 is recorded as a pseudogene. The CDR3 is 15 residues long. In nucleotides, the CDR3 is TGTGCCAGCTCTGCTGACAAAACTTGGGGTTACGAGCAGTACTTC. Translation: CASSADKTWGYEQYF.

The V and J genes are TRBV6-5 and TRBJ2-1; D possibly matches TRBD1 or TRBD2 (5 bases each). From germline, CDR1 is MNHEY and CDR2 SVGAGI. The CDR3 consists of 11 residues. Trimming removed 6 bases from V and 9 bases from J, with 9 bases in between. The CDR3 reads CASRDGTEQFF. CDR3 coding DNA: TGTGCCAGCAGAGACGGGACTGAGCAGTTCTTC.

A single count supports this clone. The gene calls are TRBV5-1 and TRBJ2-3; D possibly corresponds to TRBD2 (5 bases). CDR3 length equals 14 residues. V lost 0 bases, J lost 5 bases, and 10 bases lay in between. Germline loops: CDR1 SGHRS, CDR2 YFSETQ. The CDR3 loop reads CASSLGERVDTQYF. The CDR3, as DNA: TGCGCCAGCAGCTTGGGCGAGAGGGTAGATACGCAGTATTTT. Together with reference TRBV5-1 and TRBJ2-3, the CDR3 gives the full variable domain: KAGVTQTPRYLIKTRGQQVTLSCSPISGHRSVSWYQQTPGQGLQFLFEYFSETQRNKGNFPGRFSGRQFSNSRSEMNVSTLELGDSALYLCASSLGERVDTQYFGPGTRLTVL.

V and J are TRBV10-2 and TRBJ2-5, with D perhaps matching TRBD1 (5 bases). V dropped 8 bases and J dropped 3 bases, with 13 bases sitting between them. This CDR3 contains 13 residues. The V gene's germline CDR1 is WSHSY and CDR2 SAAADI. CDR3 loop: CASGRQPKETQYF. The CDR3 DNA follows: TGCGCCAGCGGTAGACAGCCTAAAGAGACCCAGTACTTC.

The V and J genes are TRBV19 and TRBJ2-7; a weak D match, TRBD1 (7 bases). V lost 1 base, J lost 5 bases, and 12 bases lay in between. The CDR3 consists of 14 residues. Per the germline V gene, CDR1 is LNHDA and CDR2 is SQIVND (reference sequence). In nucleotides, the CDR3 is TGTGCCAGTAGTATAGCGGGGGACAGCAACGAGCAGTACTTC. Its protein is CASSIAGDSNEQYF.

The chain combines TRBV11-3 with TRBJ2-1, with a weak D call TRBD2 (6 bases). The V end was cut by 3 bases, the J end by 0 bases, with 18 bases between. The CDR3 is made up of 18 amino acids. CDR1 is SGHNT, CDR2 YENEEA, per germline. CDR3 nucleotide sequence: TGTGCCAGCAGCTTCTCGGCGGGACGACTGAGCTCCTACAATGAGCAGTTCTTC. Protein sequence: CASSFSAGRLSSYNEQFF.

The rearrangement joins TRBV9 to TRBJ2-1; 8 bases align to TRBD2. V lost 0 bases to trimming and J lost 5 bases; unmatched junction nucleotides: 7. CDR1 is SGDLS, CDR2 YYNGEE, per germline. This CDR3 contains 16 residues. CDR3 DNA: TGTGCCAGCAGCGTAGGGACTAGCCTGTTGGACAATGAGCAGTTCTTC. Its protein product is CASSVGTSLLDNEQFF.

Concerning this clone: A much more abundant neighbour one base away suggests this may be a read error. This rearrangement joins TRBV28 to TRBJ2-1; D unclear. Trimming shortened V by 6 bases and J by 7 bases, and 7 bases separated the two germline ends. The CDR3 length is 11 residues. The germline V gene encodes CDR1 MDHEN and CDR2 SYDVKM. CDR3 in amino acids: CASRRLNEQFF. The CDR3 nucleotides are TGTGCCAGCAGACGTCTGAATGAGCAGTTCTTC.

The table lists this clone with a count of one. This specimen includes other DNA sequences encoding the same CDR3. The J gene is TRBJ2-3, the V gene TRBV7-9; 8 bases fit TRBD2. The CDR3 runs to 16 residues. The V gene end was trimmed by 3 bases and the J gene end by 2 bases; junction bases not matched to a gene: 7. The germline gives CDR1 SEHNR, CDR2 FQNEAQ (reference sequence). The CDR3 loop reads CASSFPGGSATDTQYF. CDR3 bases: TGTGCCAGCAGCTTCCCGGGAGGGTCAGCCACAGATACGCAGTATTTT.

In this sample, this clone turned up many times. This chain joins TRBV28 and TRBJ2-3; D unclear. The CDR3 length is 14 residues. Germline CDR1 and CDR2: MDHEN and SYDVKM. V lost 1 base and J 7 bases, leaving 12 bases between the germline ends. CDR3 DNA: TGTGCCAGCAGTTTATCCGACCCGAGAAATACGCAGTATTTT. Translated: CASSLSDPRNTQYF.

This clone was seen more than once but under ten times. The V gene is TRBV19, the J gene TRBJ1-3; no definite D call. V lost 8 bases and J lost 8, with 13 bases in between. Germline V gene lookup returns CDR1 LNHDA and CDR2 SQIVND (reference sequence). The CDR3 covers 12 residues. The CDR3 DNA reads TGTGCCAGTTCGGGCAACGGGCACACCATATATTTT. Its protein is CASSGNGHTIYF. Variable domain in full (rest from reference TRBV19 and TRBJ1-3): DGGITQSPKYLFRKEGQNVTLSCEQNLNHDAMYWYRQDPGQGLRLIYYSQIVNDFQKGDIAEGYSVSREKKESFPLTVTSAQKNPTAFYLCASSGNGHTIYFGEGSWLTVV.

The chain carries TRBV5-5 and TRBJ2-7, with D possibly TRBD1 on 5 matching bases. V lost 2 bases and J lost 2, with 11 bases in between. Germline lookup yields CDR1 SGHKS and CDR2 YYEKEE (reference sequence). This CDR3 has 14 residues. In DNA, the CDR3 is TGTGCCAGCAGCTTAGGCCTAGGGGCCTACGAGCAGTACTTC. This translates into CASSLGLGAYEQYF. The complete variable domain, with remaining parts taken from reference TRBV5-5 and TRBJ2-7, reads DAGVTQSPTHLIKTRGQQVTLRCSPISGHKSVSWYQQVLGQGPQFIFQYYEKEERGRGNFPDRFSARQFPNYSSELNVNALLLGDSALYLCASSLGLGAYEQYFGPGTRLTVT.

The chain has TRBV5-1 and TRBJ1-4; D is unclear. Looked up from germline, CDR1 is SGHRS and CDR2 is YFSETQ. V lost 4 bases, J lost 0 bases, and 7 bases lay in between. This CDR3 comprises 14 residues. CDR3 in DNA: TGCGCCAGCAGCCCGGAGGCAACTAATGAAAAACTGTTTTTT. It translates to CASSPEATNEKLFF.

The chain couples TRBV27 to TRBJ2-7, with 9 bases that match TRBD1. The CDR3 has 15 amino acids. Per the germline V gene, CDR1 is MNHEY and CDR2 is SMNVEV (reference sequence). J lost 2 bases, V lost 5 bases, and 7 bases had no gene match. CDR3 loop: CASSPDRGLAYEQYF. The DNA of the CDR3 is TGTGCCAGCAGTCCAGACAGGGGGTTGGCCTACGAGCAGTACTTC.

The gene calls are TRBV5-6 and TRBJ2-1; no reliable D call. Germline V gives CDR1 SGHDT, CDR2 YYEEEE. Trimming removed 0 bases at V and 3 bases at J, with 4 bases between. The CDR3 covers 13 residues. CDR3: CASSLVNYNEQFF. Written as DNA, the CDR3 is TGTGCCAGCAGCTTGGTAAACTACAATGAGCAGTTCTTC.

V and J are TRBV5-1 and TRBJ2-2; D uncertain. This CDR3 is built from 14 residues. Trimming removed 0 bases at V and 1 base at J, with 4 bases between. The germline CDR1 and CDR2 sequences are SGHRS and YFSETQ. DNA for the CDR3: TGCGCCAGCAGCTTGGACAAGAACACCGGGGAGCTGTTTTTT. It encodes CASSLDKNTGELFF.

The chain employs TRBV5-5 and TRBJ2-1; D is uncertain. The CDR3 runs 15 residues. V was shortened by 0 bases and J by 4 bases, with 11 bases between the two germline ends. Germline CDR1 and CDR2: SGHKS and YYEKEE (reference sequence). The CDR3 DNA is TGTGCCAGCAGCTTGGCCGTGACAACATACAATGAGCAGTTCTTC. This translates into CASSLAVTTYNEQFF.

The chain is built from TRBV2 and TRBJ2-1; 10 bases map to TRBD2. This CDR3 contains 14 residues. V lost 7 bases, J lost 14 bases, and 14 bases stayed unmatched. Germline V gene data show CDR1 as SNHLY and CDR2 as FYNNEI. The chain's CDR3 is CASNDRLAGVGKFF. In DNA form, the CDR3 reads TGTGCCAGCAATGATCGGCTAGCGGGAGTGGGGAAGTTCTTC.

V usage is TRBV29-1 and J usage is TRBJ2-7; D is unclear. From germline, CDR1 is SQVTM and CDR2 ANQGSEA. The CDR3 runs to 13 residues. The V end lost 7 bases, the J end lost 2 bases, and 15 bases lay between the germline ends. CDR3 bases: TGCAGCGCCCTTGGACCAAGCCCCTACGAGCAGTACTTC. It yields the protein CSALGPSPYEQYF.

This clone came up a few times. The chain joins TRBV9 to TRBJ1-2; D may be TRBD1 (6 bases). The V gene lost 1 base and the J gene lost 0 bases, with 22 bases spanning the gap. The germline V gene encodes CDR1 SGDLS and CDR2 YYNGEE. The CDR3 totals 19 residues. The CDR3 loop reads CASSVPGGARVPPNYGYTF. In DNA form, the CDR3 reads TGTGCCAGCAGCGTACCTGGGGGGGCCAGGGTACCCCCTAACTATGGCTACACCTTC.

This rearrangement joins TRBV5-1 to TRBJ2-5, with D possibly being TRBD2 (6 bases). The DNA end is more similar to TRBJ2-7, so the J call may be wrong. The germline CDR1 and CDR2 sequences are SGHRS and YFSETQ. The CDR3 has 13 amino acids. CDR3 DNA: TGCGCCAGCAGCTTGGTACTAGCCCACGAGCAGTACTTC. Its protein product is CASSLVLAHEQYF.

This rearrangement joins TRBV28 to TRBJ2-5; 11 bases map to TRBD2. Germline values: CDR1 MDHEN, CDR2 SYDVKM. With 0 bases clipped from V and 2 bases from J, the junction kept 8 bases outside the gene matches. The CDR3 consists of 18 residues. The CDR3 coding sequence is TGTGCCAGCAGTTTATGGACTAGCGGGGCTGGAACGCAAGAGACCCAGTACTTC. Translating it yields CASSLWTSGAGTQETQYF.

V usage is TRBV7-6 and J usage is TRBJ2-7, with D possibly called TRBD1 or TRBD2 (6 bases each). V was trimmed by 4 bases and J by 6 bases, leaving 16 bases between them. The CDR3 consists of 14 residues. Germline V gives CDR1 SGHVS, CDR2 FNYEAQ. CDR3 loop: CASSSGGGIGEQYF. CDR3 nucleotide sequence: TGTGCCAGCAGCTCAGGAGGGGGAATCGGCGAGCAGTACTTC.